This passage covers 14 T cell receptor beta chains from one sample sequenced in a study of blood T cells in healthy people across ages. Together with a sample-barcoded 5' primer, a J-beta primer mix was included in a second PCR lasting about 6 to 11 cycles. MiXCR, applied by TCRdb to the 5' RACE reads, yields one record per CDR3 protein. The table has roughly 1,500,000 distinct CDR3 sequences, about 35% seen once. The sequenced sample consisted of blood. Receptors were obtained from a woman aged 30 to 39 in good health.

A word on this clonotype: One base away lies a much larger clone, so this may be a sequencing read error. The chain uses TRBV29-1 and TRBJ2-7; possibly TRBD1 or TRBD2 for D (6 bases each). CDR1 and CDR2 from the germline V gene are SQVTM and ANQGSEA. This CDR3 is built from 12 residues. Here the CDR3 DNA reads TGCAACGCTGTCGGAGGGGGGCTCGAGCAGTACTTC. Encoded protein: CNAVGGGLEQYF.

This clonotype occurred a few times. The chain has TRBV28 and TRBJ2-7; a weak D match, TRBD1 (6 bases). The CDR3 has 14 amino acids. Trimming took off 6 bases at V and 4 bases at J, with 16 bases between the two ends. Germline V CDR1 and CDR2: MDHEN, SYDVKM. The CDR3 loop reads CASSLQGTLYEQYF. The CDR3 DNA reads TGTGCCAGCAGCTTACAGGGAACTCTATACGAGCAGTACTTC.

This clonotype showed up just a few times. The V call is TRBV10-3, the J call TRBJ2-1; 8 bases match TRBD1. The germline V gene has CDR1 ENHRY and CDR2 SYGVKD. This CDR3 spans 16 amino acids. Trimming took 1 base from V and 1 from J; bases not matched to a gene: 3. CDR3 residues: CAISEYRGDSYNEQFF. The CDR3 DNA is TGTGCCATCAGTGAGTACAGGGGGGATTCCTACAATGAGCAGTTCTTC.

This clonotype appeared a few times. The genes are TRBV12-3 or TRBV12-4 and TRBJ1-2; D is uncertain. V was cut by 4 bases and J by 8 bases, with 14 bases left in between. The CDR3 runs to 13 residues. The CDR3 region has the DNA TGTGCCAGCAGTTCCCCCGACTCCAGGGGCTACACCTTC. Translation gives CASSSPDSRGYTF.

The chain combines TRBV15 with TRBJ2-3, with TRBD2 as a possible D gene (5 bases). V lost 4 bases and J lost 6, with 20 bases in between. Germline V CDR1 and CDR2: LNHNV, YYDKDF (reference sequence). The CDR3 has 16 residues. This chain's CDR3 is CATSNPGILPPDTQYF. CDR3 nucleotide sequence: TGTGCCACCAGCAACCCCGGGATCCTACCCCCCGATACGCAGTATTTT.

This rearrangement joins TRBV6-1 to TRBJ1-2; D remains ambiguous. The V gene lost 3 bases and the J gene lost 5 bases, with 16 bases spanning the gap. The CDR3 runs 15 residues. Germline V gene data show CDR1 as MNHNS and CDR2 as SASEGT. The CDR3 reads CASSEGLGRIYGYTF. As DNA, the CDR3 is TGTGCCAGCAGTGAGGGTCTAGGTAGGATATATGGCTACACCTTC.

The CDR3 is CASRSRSSAIEQFF. CDR3 in DNA: TGTGCCAGCAGATCCCGGTCCTCCGCCATTGAGCAGTTCTTC. V usage is TRBV7-2 and J usage is TRBJ2-1; D is unclear. Per germline, CDR1 SGHTA and CDR2 FQGNSA. Trimming took 6 bases from V and 9 from J, leaving 18 bases between them. The CDR3 extends over 14 amino acids.

This clonotype appeared a few times. The chain employs TRBV18 and TRBJ2-1, with TRBD2 matching over 8 bases. CDR1 and CDR2 (germline): KGHSH, LQKENI. After removal of 4 bases from V and 7 bases from J, the junction contained 9 bases not matched to a gene. CDR3 length: 15 residues. CDR3 in DNA: TGTGCCAGCTCACGGGCTGGACTAGCACGAAATGAGCAGTTCTTC. Translating it yields CASSRAGLARNEQFF.

V gene TRBV18 combines with J gene TRBJ2-5, with 7 bases matching TRBD1. CDR1 and CDR2 (germline): KGHSH, LQKENI. There are 15 residues in the CDR3. V lost 0 bases, J lost 5 bases, and 6 bases stayed unmatched. DNA for the CDR3: TGTGCCAGCTCACCACCAGGGGGCCTGTGGGAGACCCAGTACTTC. Translated, it gives CASSPPGGLWETQYF.

This clonotype was picked up a small number of times. V and J are TRBV6-2 or TRBV6-3 and TRBJ2-7; D may be TRBD2 (5 bases). Germline assignment: CDR1 MNHEY and CDR2 SVGEGT. The germline V and J ends were trimmed by 6 bases and 1 base, with 13 bases remaining between them. The CDR3 spans 14 residues. CDR3 bases: TGTGCCAGCAGGATTAGCGCCACGTCCTACGAGCAGTACTTC. Amino acids: CASRISATSYEQYF.

The J gene is TRBJ2-7, the V gene TRBV12-3 or TRBV12-4, with D perhaps matching TRBD2 (6 bases). There are 14 residues in the CDR3. V gave up 5 bases and J gave up 6 bases, with 17 bases separating them. In DNA form, the CDR3 reads TGTGCCAGCAGTAACGACGGGGGAACCTGCGAGCAGTACTTC. Its translation is CASSNDGGTCEQYF.

In its sample, this clonotype was seen a few times. V gene TRBV4-1 combines with J gene TRBJ2-3; the D gene is possibly TRBD1 (6 bases). V gave up 1 base and J gave up 2 bases, with 16 bases separating them. Germline CDR1 reads MGHRA; CDR2 reads YSYEKL. This CDR3 is 17 amino acids long. The CDR3 DNA is TGCGCCAGCAGCCAAGCCCTCGACAGGCCCCTCACAGATACGCAGTATTTT. It yields the protein CASSQALDRPLTDTQYF.

The rearrangement links TRBV28 to TRBJ2-7; 9 bases fit TRBD1. This CDR3 has 13 amino acids. V lost 11 bases, J lost 6 bases, and 11 bases stayed unmatched. Germline CDR1 MDHEN, CDR2 SYDVKM. The CDR3 sequence: CAGHGTGPTEQYF. CDR3 coding DNA: TGTGCCGGCCACGGGACAGGGCCCACCGAGCAGTACTTC. The whole variable domain, filled in from reference TRBV28 and TRBJ2-7, reads DVKVTQSSRYLVKRTGEKVFLECVQDMDHENMFWYRQDPGLGLRLIYFSYDVKMKEKGDIPEGYSVSREKKERFSLILESASTNQTSMYLCAGHGTGPTEQYFGPGTRLTVT.

This clonotype has a handful of counts. The chain has TRBV28 and TRBJ2-7, with 9 bases lining up with TRBD2. The CDR3 contains 15 residues. V gave up 6 bases and J gave up 1 base; unmatched junction bases: 7. Germline V gene data show CDR1 as MDHEN and CDR2 as SYDVKM. CDR3 residues: CASRGGLARSYEQYF. The CDR3 DNA reads TGTGCCAGCAGGGGTGGACTAGCGCGTTCCTACGAGCAGTACTTC.